This TCR beta chain was obtained from a study of T cell repertoires in aging, cancer and after chemotherapy. On the study more broadly: Clear clonal overlap appeared across healthy donor samples taken over several months to years. Overall study results and limits: In healthy donors, age-related TCR diversity loss mainly reflected lost richness. Compared with age-matched healthy donors, untreated hematological or solid cancer patients showed higher blood TCR clonality.

TRB rearrangements spanning V, D and J were amplified using mixed TRB-A/B primers. TCRdb ran MiXCR on the multiplex PCR reads and lists one entry per CDR3 protein. In the table there are around 9,500 distinct CDR3 sequences, under 65% of which are singletons. Points on this clonotype: Its target is not known.

The template was genomic DNA from peripheral blood, not RNA. The CDR3 contains 16 residues. V dropped 6 bases and J dropped 4 bases, with 22 bases sitting between them. The germline CDR1 and CDR2 sequences are MNHEY and SVGEGT. The clonotype was recovered from a human donor in good health. The chain employs TRBV6-2 or TRBV6-3 and TRBJ2-7; the D call may be TRBD1 or TRBD2 (5 bases each). The specimen was blood. The CDR3 here is CASRHTRPLWGYEQYF. CDR3 bases: TGTGCCAGCAGACACACCCGGCCACTATGGGGGTACGAGCAGTACTTC.